The 7 T cell receptor beta chains presented below share a single source sample, sequenced in a study of blood T cells in healthy people across ages. Then a second PCR, running roughly 7 to 11 cycles, was carried out with a sample-barcoded 5' primer and a J-beta primer mix. TCRdb fed the 5' RACE reads into MiXCR, producing one record per CDR3 protein. The data show roughly 1,800,000 distinct CDR3 sequences, about 50% seen once. Sequencing was done on a sample of blood. The receptors originated from a woman in her thirties or forties in good health.

CDR3 in DNA: TGCAGTGCTTCCGGGACAGGGGACCTCAATGAGCAGTTCTTC. Its translation is CSASGTGDLNEQFF. The chain is built from TRBV20-1 and TRBJ2-1, with 10 positions matching TRBD1. J gave up 6 bases and V 5 bases, and 7 bases lay outside the gene matches. The CDR3 length is 14 residues. Germline V gene data show CDR1 as DFQATT and CDR2 as SNEGSKA (reference sequence).

Here the CDR3 DNA reads TGTGCCAGCAGTTCGGCGGGACAGGGGAACAATGAGCAGTTCTTC. It encodes CASSSAGQGNNEQFF. This chain joins TRBV28 and TRBJ2-1; 10 bases fit TRBD1. V was clipped by 4 bases and J by 5 bases; unmatched bases: 5. Germline CDR1 is MDHEN and CDR2 is SYDVKM. This CDR3 contains 15 residues.

The rearrangement uses TRBV27 and TRBJ2-3; the match to TRBD1 covers 8 bases. With 4 bases clipped from V and 4 bases from J, the junction kept 10 bases outside the gene matches. The CDR3 consists of 16 residues. Germline V lookup: CDR1 MNHEY, CDR2 SMNVEV (reference sequence). The CDR3 protein is CASSSPMTGAPDTQYF. CDR3 nucleotide sequence: TGTGCCAGCAGTTCCCCGATGACAGGGGCGCCAGATACGCAGTATTTT.

The chain has TRBV5-1 and TRBJ1-1; D is unresolved. Trimming left V 1 base short and J 3 bases short, with 13 bases between. Germline V gives CDR1 SGHRS, CDR2 YFSETQ. This CDR3 has 15 amino acids. Written as DNA, the CDR3 is TGCGCCAGCAGCTTGACTTCAGATTCTTACACTGAAGCTTTCTTT. Translating it yields CASSLTSDSYTEAFF.

In this sample, this clonotype turned up a few times. The rearrangement uses TRBV10-3 and TRBJ2-7; 7 bases align to TRBD1. Unmatched junction bases numbered 0, after V lost 8 bases and J lost 5 bases. Germline CDR1 ENHRY, CDR2 SYGVKD. The CDR3 extends over 10 amino acids. CDR3 nucleotides: TGTGCCATCGGGACAGACGAGCAGTACTTC. This gives the protein CAIGTDEQYF.

This chain links TRBV5-1 with TRBJ2-5, with TRBD1 as a possible D gene (6 bases). There are 16 residues in the CDR3. The germline V gene has CDR1 SGHRS and CDR2 YFSETQ. V lost 3 bases and J lost 1, with 16 bases in between. The CDR3 loop is CASSSRWTDLQETQYF. The DNA of the CDR3 is TGCGCCAGCAGCTCCCGCTGGACAGACCTCCAAGAGACCCAGTACTTC.

The chain carries TRBV14 and TRBJ2-5; a weak D match, TRBD2 (6 bases). The CDR3 is 15 residues long. Trimming cost V 2 bases and J 4 bases, with 14 bases left between them. Germline values: CDR1 SGHDN, CDR2 FVKESK. This chain's CDR3 is CASSQWRGRRETQYF. CDR3 nucleotide sequence: TGTGCCAGCAGCCAATGGAGGGGCCGTCGAGAGACCCAGTACTTC. Full variable domain (remainder filled in from reference TRBV14 and TRBJ2-5): EAGVTQFPSHSVIEKGQTVTLRCDPISGHDNLYWYRRVMGKEIKFLLHFVKESKQDESGMPNNRFLAERTGGTYSTLKVQPAELEDSGVYFCASSQWRGRRETQYFGPGTRLLVL.